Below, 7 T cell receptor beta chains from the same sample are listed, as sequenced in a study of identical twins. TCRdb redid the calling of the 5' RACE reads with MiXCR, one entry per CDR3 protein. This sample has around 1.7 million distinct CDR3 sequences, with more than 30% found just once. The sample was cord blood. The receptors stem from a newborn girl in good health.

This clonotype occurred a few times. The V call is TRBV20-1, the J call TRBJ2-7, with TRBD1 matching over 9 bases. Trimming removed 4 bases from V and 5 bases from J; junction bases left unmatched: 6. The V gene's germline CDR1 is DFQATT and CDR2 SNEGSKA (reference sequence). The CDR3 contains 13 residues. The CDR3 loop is CSATGTGIHEQYF. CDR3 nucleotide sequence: TGCAGTGCTACGGGGACAGGGATCCACGAGCAGTACTTC.

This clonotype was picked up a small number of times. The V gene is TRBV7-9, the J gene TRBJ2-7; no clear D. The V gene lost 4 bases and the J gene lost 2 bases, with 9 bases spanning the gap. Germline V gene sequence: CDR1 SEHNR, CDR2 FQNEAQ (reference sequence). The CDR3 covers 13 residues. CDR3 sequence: CASSSERAYEQYF. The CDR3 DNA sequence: TGTGCCAGCAGCTCCGAGCGCGCCTACGAGCAGTACTTC.

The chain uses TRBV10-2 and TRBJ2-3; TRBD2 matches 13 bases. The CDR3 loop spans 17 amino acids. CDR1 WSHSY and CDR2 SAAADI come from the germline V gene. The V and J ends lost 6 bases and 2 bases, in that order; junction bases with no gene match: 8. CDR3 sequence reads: CASRGTSGAIDTDTQYF. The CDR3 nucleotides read TGCGCCAGCAGAGGGACTAGCGGGGCGATTGACACAGATACGCAGTATTTT.

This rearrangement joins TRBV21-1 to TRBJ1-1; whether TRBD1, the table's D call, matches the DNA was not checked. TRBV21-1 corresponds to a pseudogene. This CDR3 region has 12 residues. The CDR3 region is CASSKQGGEAFF. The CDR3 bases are TGTGCCAGCAGCAAACAGGGTGGTGAAGCTTTCTTT.

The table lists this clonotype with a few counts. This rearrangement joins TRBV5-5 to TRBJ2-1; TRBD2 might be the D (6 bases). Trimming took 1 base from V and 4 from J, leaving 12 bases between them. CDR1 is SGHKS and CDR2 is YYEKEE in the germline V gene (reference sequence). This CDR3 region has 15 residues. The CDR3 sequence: CASSLIMGGYNEQFF. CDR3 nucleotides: TGTGCCAGCAGCTTGATCATGGGGGGATACAATGAGCAGTTCTTC.

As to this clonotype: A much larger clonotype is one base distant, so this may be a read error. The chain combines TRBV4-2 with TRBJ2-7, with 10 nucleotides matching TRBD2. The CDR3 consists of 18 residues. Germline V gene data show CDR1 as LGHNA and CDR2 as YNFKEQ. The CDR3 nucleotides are TGTGCCGGCAGCCAAGATTGGGGAAGCGGGGGGGACCGCTACGAGCAGTACTTC. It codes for CAGSQDWGSGGDRYEQYF.

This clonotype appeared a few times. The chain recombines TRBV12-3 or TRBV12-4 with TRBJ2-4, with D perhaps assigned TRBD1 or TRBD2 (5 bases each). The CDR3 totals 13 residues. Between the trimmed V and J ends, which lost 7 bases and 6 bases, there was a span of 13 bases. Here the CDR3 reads CASIRGAGNIQYF. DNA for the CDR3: TGTGCCAGCATCAGAGGGGCCGGAAACATTCAGTACTTC.